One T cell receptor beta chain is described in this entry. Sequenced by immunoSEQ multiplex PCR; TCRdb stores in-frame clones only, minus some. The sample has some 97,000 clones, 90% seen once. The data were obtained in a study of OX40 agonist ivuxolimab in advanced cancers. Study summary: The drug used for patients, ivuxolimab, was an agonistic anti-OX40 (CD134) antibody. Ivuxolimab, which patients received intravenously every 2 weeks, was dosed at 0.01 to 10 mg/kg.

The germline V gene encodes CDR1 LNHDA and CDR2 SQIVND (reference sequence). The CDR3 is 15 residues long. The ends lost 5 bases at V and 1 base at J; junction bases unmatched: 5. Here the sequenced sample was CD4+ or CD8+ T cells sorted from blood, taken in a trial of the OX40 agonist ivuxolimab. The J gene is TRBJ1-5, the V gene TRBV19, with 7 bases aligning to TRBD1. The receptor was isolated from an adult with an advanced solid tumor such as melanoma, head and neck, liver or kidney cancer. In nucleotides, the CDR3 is TGTGCCAGTAGTCCGGGACAGCGCAGCAATCAGCCCCAGCATTTT. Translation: CASSPGQRSNQPQHF.